One sample yielded the 2 T cell receptor beta chains listed below, sequenced in a study of blood T cell repertoires in COVID-19. Here immunoSEQ multiplex PCR was the method, and the copy in TCRdb shows in-frame clones only, minus some. The table lists 130,000 or so clones, 88% of them singletons. Sequences were obtained from peripheral blood. Source of these receptors: a woman aged 55-70 years with acute or convalescent COVID-19.

The rearrangement links TRBV4-3 to TRBJ1-2; 8 nucleotides align to TRBD1. The CDR3 loop spans 14 amino acids. CDR1 is LGHNA and CDR2 is YSLEER in the germline V gene. With 4 bases clipped from V and 4 bases from J, the junction kept 5 bases outside the gene matches. The CDR3 spells CASSRNRGTYGYTF. CDR3 in DNA: TGCGCCAGCAGCCGCAACAGGGGGACCTATGGCTACACCTTC.

Here the CDR3 DNA reads TGTGCCAGTAGCCTGGACAGGAACACTGAAGCTTTCTTT. It yields the protein CASSLDRNTEAFF. This rearrangement joins TRBV19 to TRBJ1-1; tentative D call: TRBD1 (6 bases). Deletions cut 6 bases from V and 1 base from J, with 9 bases between. Germline lookup yields CDR1 LNHDA and CDR2 SQIVND (reference sequence). The CDR3 spans 13 residues.